Each of the 10 T cell receptor beta chains below was sequenced from the same sample in a study of human T cells and chemical hapten exposure. Documented time point: patch test 1, 2 weeks after DPC sensitization. Indicated treatment: therapeutic diphenylcyclopropenone sensitization with weekly scalp DPC. From the RACE reads, TCRdb called clonotypes with MiXCR, one entry per CDR3 protein. The sample includes just under 350,000 distinct CDR3 sequences, 5.5% to 8% seen only once; the top ten take 8.4%. Source: whole blood, taken in connection with sensitization to the hapten diphenylcyclopropenone (DPC). The receptor source for this set is a woman aged 18 to 35 with alopecia areata. Some clones in this sample may be carry-over from other donors' samples.

In its sample, this clonotype was seen many times. V usage is TRBV20-1 and J usage is TRBJ2-3; D possibly corresponds to TRBD1 (6 bases). CDR3 size: 15 residues. The V end was cut by 0 bases, the J end by 4 bases, with 14 bases between. Germline CDR1 reads DFQATT; CDR2 reads SNEGSKA (reference sequence). The CDR3 protein is CSARDGTGLADTQYF. In nucleotides, the CDR3 is TGCAGTGCTAGAGATGGAACAGGGTTAGCAGATACGCAGTATTTT.

This clonotype appeared many times. V and J are TRBV20-1 and TRBJ1-1; TRBD1 might be the D (5 bases). This CDR3 region has 17 residues. V was clipped by 3 bases and J by 0 bases, with 20 bases between them. The germline gives CDR1 DFQATT, CDR2 SNEGSKA (reference sequence). The CDR3 bases are TGCAGTGCTAGCGGGGGGTTCAGAACGTTAATGAACACTGAAGCTTTCTTT. As protein: CSASGGFRTLMNTEAFF.

This clonotype occurred many times. The V call is TRBV5-1, the J call TRBJ1-1; no clear D gene. CDR3 length: 14 residues. Between the trimmed V and J ends, which lost 1 base and 2 bases, there was a span of 9 bases. CDR1 and CDR2 (germline): SGHRS, YFSETQ. The CDR3 nucleotides are TGCGCCAGCAGCTTGCTGAGTCTAAACACTGAAGCTTTCTTT. Protein product: CASSLLSLNTEAFF.

This clonotype was detected only a few times. CDR3 in amino acids: CASSPGTGGRNEQFF. The CDR3 DNA reads as TGTGCCAGCTCACCAGGGACAGGGGGTAGAAATGAGCAGTTCTTC. This sequence joins TRBV18 and TRBJ2-1, with 11 bases aligning to TRBD1. CDR1 is KGHSH and CDR2 is LQKENI in the germline V gene. The CDR3 extends over 15 amino acids. The V gene end was trimmed by 2 bases and the J gene end by 7 bases; junction bases not matched to a gene: 4. Looking up the rest from reference TRBV18 and TRBJ2-1 gives the full variable domain: NAGVMQNPRHLVRRRGQEARLRCSPMKGHSHVYWYRQLPEEGLKFMVYLQKENIIDESGMPKERFSAEFPKEGPSILRIQQVVRGDSAAYFCASSPGTGGRNEQFFGPGTRLTVL.

Ten or more counts support this clonotype. The chain uses TRBV20-1 and TRBJ2-7, with 10 nucleotides matching TRBD2. Per the germline V gene, CDR1 is DFQATT and CDR2 is SNEGSKA (reference sequence). J gave up 7 bases and V 4 bases, and 13 bases lay outside the gene matches. The CDR3 is made up of 15 amino acids. The CDR3 DNA reads as TGCAGTGCTACTACACCGGGACTAGCGTTGGGGGAGCAGTACTTC. Translated, it gives CSATTPGLALGEQYF.

This clonotype was observed a handful of times. The chain recombines TRBV6-2 or TRBV6-3 with TRBJ2-3; D is uncertain. Germline lookup yields CDR1 MNHEY and CDR2 SVGEGT. The CDR3 totals 14 residues. With 5 bases removed from V and 6 bases from J, the gap between germline ends came to 15 bases. The CDR3 DNA reads TGTGCCAGCAGTAAGGGTGACGCATCGGATACGCAGTATTTT. It codes for CASSKGDASDTQYF.

This clonotype was recorded a few times. The CDR3: CATSRVRNTEAFF. The CDR3 DNA follows: TGTGCCACCAGCAGAGTCAGGAACACTGAAGCTTTCTTT. The chain employs TRBV15 and TRBJ1-1, with no clear D. The CDR3 covers 13 residues. From germline, CDR1 is LNHNV and CDR2 YYDKDF (reference sequence). V lost 1 base, J lost 1 base, and 4 bases lay in between.

The sample holds a few counts of this clonotype. J is TRBJ2-7 and V is TRBV3-1, with TRBD2 identical over 10 bases. This CDR3 is 15 amino acids long. Germline CDR1 LGHDT, CDR2 YNNKEL (reference sequence). The V segment lost 4 bases and the J segment 4 bases; nucleotides outside the gene matches: 7. In DNA form, the CDR3 reads TGTGCCAGCAGCCCCATAGCGGGGGGACGGTACGAGCAGTACTTC. Its translation is CASSPIAGGRYEQYF.

This clonotype showed up just a few times. V gene TRBV18 combines with J gene TRBJ2-2; D not certain. Germline lookup yields CDR1 KGHSH and CDR2 LQKENI. This CDR3 is 13 amino acids long. V lost 2 bases to trimming and J lost 6 bases, with 7 bases between them. CDR3: CASSPGVPGELFF. DNA of the CDR3: TGTGCCAGCTCACCAGGCGTTCCCGGGGAGCTGTTTTTT. The whole variable domain, remainder taken from reference TRBV18 and TRBJ2-2, is NAGVMQNPRHLVRRRGQEARLRCSPMKGHSHVYWYRQLPEEGLKFMVYLQKENIIDESGMPKERFSAEFPKEGPSILRIQQVVRGDSAAYFCASSPGVPGELFFGEGSRLTVL.

This clonotype came up a few times. The genes are TRBV29-1 and TRBJ2-1; D possibly corresponds to TRBD2 (7 bases). The CDR3 consists of 14 residues. V was cut by 7 bases and J by 7 bases, with 20 bases left in between. Per the germline V gene, CDR1 is SQVTM and CDR2 is ANQGSEA. The CDR3 loop reads CSGGGGDFRNEQFF. The CDR3 nucleotides are TGCAGCGGTGGAGGGGGGGACTTCAGAAATGAGCAGTTCTTC.